This TCR beta chain was sequenced during a study of blood T cell repertoires in COVID-19. Study overall: COVID-19 samples from acute and convalescent phases originated in the United States, Italy and Spain. PBMCs, B-cell-depleted T cells, or T cells were the source of the cDNA or gDNA that made up the material.

Per germline, CDR1 MNHNS and CDR2 SASEGT. V gave up 2 bases and J gave up 1 base; unmatched junction bases: 1. This CDR3 contains 15 residues. Assay: immunoSEQ multiplex PCR; the TCRdb copy retains only in-frame clones and omits some. The sample lists hundreds of thousands of clones; about 92% were seen once. Adults between roughly 18 and 95 years of age took part from 24 US areas. Material: PBMCs or T cells enriched from blood (not recorded which). This receptor was obtained from a man between 60 and 75 years old who had recovered from COVID-19. This sequence joins TRBV6-1 and TRBJ1-5; TRBD1 aligns across 8 bases. For the CDR3, the DNA is TGTGCCAGCAGTGAACGGGACAGGAGCAATCAGCCCCAGCATTTT. It encodes CASSERDRSNQPQHF.